The 9 T cell receptor beta chains given below trace back to one sample, sequenced in a study of blood T cell repertoires in COVID-19. Sequencing used immunoSEQ multiplex PCR; TCRdb keeps in-frame clones, though not all of them. The sample includes under 350,000 clones, roughly 91% of them seen just once. Specimen: peripheral blood. The receptors were gathered from a man in his forties or fifties with acute or convalescent COVID-19.

This chain joins TRBV10-3 and TRBJ1-2, with a possible D match to TRBD1 (6 bases). Germline loops: CDR1 ENHRY, CDR2 SYGVKD. V was cut by 4 bases and J by 6 bases, with 15 bases left in between. This CDR3 has 14 residues. The CDR3 is CAISGGGAGDGYTF. CDR3 coding DNA: TGTGCCATCAGTGGAGGGGGGGCGGGCGATGGCTACACCTTC.

V gene TRBV6-1 combines with J gene TRBJ2-1, with 10 bases aligning to TRBD1. Per germline, CDR1 MNHNS and CDR2 SASEGT. The CDR3 length is 16 residues. V shed 3 bases, J shed 12 bases, and the junction held 14 bases outside the gene matches. CDR3 region: CASSDLTGGGGNGQFF. The CDR3, as DNA: TGTGCCAGCAGTGACCTGACAGGGGGCGGAGGAAACGGGCAGTTCTTC.

This chain connects TRBV10-3 to TRBJ2-3; possibly TRBD1 for D (5 bases). V dropped 6 bases and J dropped 1 base, with 11 bases sitting between them. Germline CDR1 is ENHRY and CDR2 is SYGVKD. The CDR3 length is 14 residues. The CDR3 DNA is TGTGCCATCAGGATCGACAGTGGCACAGATACGCAGTATTTT. This gives the protein CAIRIDSGTDTQYF.

The J gene is TRBJ2-3, the V gene TRBV6-2 or TRBV6-3, with 7 bases identical to TRBD2. This CDR3 comprises 17 residues. V was clipped by 2 bases and J by 5 bases; unmatched bases: 13. Looked up from germline, CDR1 is MNHEY and CDR2 is SVGEGT. CDR3 region: CASSYELGGFREDTQYF. The CDR3, as DNA: TGTGCCAGCAGTTACGAGTTGGGAGGGTTTAGGGAAGATACGCAGTATTTT.

V usage is TRBV5-4 and J usage is TRBJ2-2; 8 bases match TRBD1. CDR1 SGHNT and CDR2 YYREEE come from the germline V gene (reference sequence). J lost 8 bases, V lost 2 bases, and 5 bases had no gene match. The CDR3 length is 14 residues. The CDR3 is CASSFRTGRGELFF. CDR3 bases: TGTGCCAGCAGCTTCCGGACAGGGCGAGGGGAGCTGTTTTTT.

This rearrangement joins TRBV5-5 to TRBJ2-1; 8 nucleotides align to TRBD1. With 4 bases clipped from V and 15 bases from J, the junction kept 18 bases outside the gene matches. This CDR3 region has 15 residues. CDR1 and CDR2 (germline): SGHKS, YYEKEE (reference sequence). The CDR3 DNA follows: TGTGCCAGCAGCCCATGGGTTACATCGACAGGGGAGGCGTTCTTC. Protein product: CASSPWVTSTGEAFF.

This chain uses TRBV7-9 with TRBJ2-3; TRBD1 aligns across 8 bases. The length of the CDR3 is 14 residues. Germline-derived CDR1 and CDR2 are SEHNR and FQNEAQ (reference sequence). V lost 6 bases to trimming and J lost 5 bases; unmatched junction nucleotides: 7. CDR3 protein: CASRAGGAVDTQYF. CDR3 DNA: TGTGCCAGCAGGGCAGGGGGCGCGGTAGATACGCAGTATTTT. Full variable domain (outside the CDR3, taken from reference TRBV7-9 and TRBJ2-3): DTGVSQNPRHKITKRGQNVTFRCDPISEHNRLYWYRQTLGQGPEFLTYFQNEAQLEKSRLLSDRFSAERPKGSFSTLEIQRTEQGDSAMYLCASRAGGAVDTQYFGPGTRLTVL.

CDR3 sequence: CAWSDQWRTEAFF. The CDR3 DNA follows: TGTGCCTGGAGTGACCAGTGGAGGACTGAAGCTTTCTTT. The chain joins TRBV30 to TRBJ1-1; D remains unclear. The CDR3 totals 13 residues. CDR1 and CDR2 (germline): GTSNPN, SVGIG (reference sequence). V shed 1 base and J shed 5 bases, with 11 bases lying between them.

For this clone: Its ends do not fully match the called genes, so a read error is possible. The chain has TRBV7-3 and TRBJ1-2, with 9 bases fitting TRBD1. The germline V gene encodes CDR1 SGHTA and CDR2 FQGTGA. The CDR3 loop spans 12 amino acids. The CDR3 DNA reads as TGTGCCAGCAGCATTCGACAGGGGGTTCTCGCCTTC. Protein sequence: CASSIRQGVLAF.